These 31 T cell receptor beta chains were all obtained from the same sample, sequenced in a study of CD8+ T cells in alopecia areata (dated by TCRdb to 2016 to 2018). The treatment or condition label on this specimen signifies: oral pan-JAK inhibitor, 5-10 mg twice daily. Library preparation used the immunoSEQ multiplex PCR assay. RNA was extracted from all samples and reverse transcribed into cDNA, which served as template for TCR sequencing. TCRdb carries this immuneACCESS record with in-frame sequences only. Its versions omit some clonotypes, under half of them owing to an unresolved V gene in the studies checked, with the rest unexplained. A total of roughly 210,000 clones appear in this sample, roughly 44% of them only once. About 2.6% of the sample rests with the top ten. The material was CD4+ T cells sorted from blood, obtained between weeks 36 and 40, from a patient treated with tofacitinib. The receptors come from a human donor with alopecia areata.

V is TRBV27 and J is TRBJ2-3; D assignment may be TRBD1 or TRBD2 (5 bases each). The V gene's germline CDR1 is MNHEY and CDR2 SMNVEV (reference sequence). The CDR3 is 17 residues long. Deletions cut 5 bases from V and 1 base from J, with 19 bases between. The CDR3 region has the DNA TGTGCCAGCAGTCTCCTCGGGGCCGGAGTAGGCACAGATACGCAGTATTTT. As protein: CASSLLGAGVGTDTQYF.

The rearrangement uses TRBV14 and TRBJ1-1; D might be TRBD1 (5 bases). The CDR3 runs to 14 residues. Germline CDR1 is SGHDN and CDR2 is FVKESK. Trimming stripped 4 bases from V and 3 bases from J, with 12 bases between. The CDR3 DNA sequence: TGTGCCAGCAGCCTCCTCGGGGGTTACACTGAAGCTTTCTTT. Protein sequence: CASSLLGGYTEAFF.

The rearrangement uses TRBV5-1 and TRBJ1-1; TRBD1 aligns across 9 bases. CDR3 size: 15 residues. The germline V gene has CDR1 SGHRS and CDR2 YFSETQ. Germline trimming cut 4 bases from V and 7 bases from J; bases unmatched to any gene: 11. As DNA, the CDR3 is TGCGCCAGCAGCCCCGGGACAGGGCGGAACCATGAAGCTTTCTTT. Protein product: CASSPGTGRNHEAFF.

This chain connects TRBV28 to TRBJ2-7, with a tentative D call TRBD2 (6 bases). V lost 6 bases and J lost 6, with 15 bases in between. Germline lookup yields CDR1 MDHEN and CDR2 SYDVKM. This CDR3 is built from 13 residues. The CDR3 nucleotides read TGTGCCAGCAGAAATTACCTGGGGGGCGAGCAGTACTTC. Its protein product is CASRNYLGGEQYF.

The rearrangement joins TRBV15 to TRBJ2-7; 10 bases agree with TRBD1. V lost 5 bases and J lost 4; bases outside the gene matches: 2. In germline, CDR1 is LNHNV, CDR2 YYDKDF (reference sequence). The CDR3 consists of 13 residues. The CDR3 sequence: CATSRTGGYEQYF. CDR3 in DNA: TGTGCCACCAGCCGGACAGGGGGTTACGAGCAGTACTTC. Based on the CDR3 plus reference TRBV15 and TRBJ2-7, the full variable domain is DAMVIQNPRYQVTQFGKPVTLSCSQTLNHNVMYWYQQKSSQAPKLLFHYYDKDFNNEADTPDNFQSRRPNTSFCFLDIRSPGLGDTAMYLCATSRTGGYEQYFGPGTRLTVT.

This clone was counted at least ten times. The chain couples TRBV7-3 to TRBJ2-3; D is ambiguous. V lost 2 bases to trimming and J lost 2 bases, with 14 bases between them. The CDR3 loop spans 16 amino acids. Germline assignment: CDR1 SGHTA and CDR2 FQGTGA. CDR3 nucleotide sequence: TGTGCCAGCAGCTTAGGTGGTGACTTAAACACAGATACGCAGTATTTT. Protein sequence: CASSLGGDLNTDTQYF.

The rearrangement links TRBV28 to TRBJ2-7; D gene uncertain. Germline V CDR1 and CDR2: MDHEN, SYDVKM. V lost 4 bases and J lost 5, with 0 bases in between. The CDR3 is made up of 9 amino acids. CDR3 nucleotide sequence: TGTGCCAGCAGTTACGAGCAGTACTTC. Encoded protein: CASSYEQYF.

This clone was seen only a few times. The chain uses TRBV6-6 and TRBJ2-2; D unclear. In germline, CDR1 is MNHNY, CDR2 SVGAGI (reference sequence). V was trimmed by 8 bases and J by 0 bases, leaving 10 bases between them. CDR3 size: 14 residues. Here the CDR3 DNA reads TGTGCCAGCTCCCCACCTACGAACACCGGGGAGCTGTTTTTT. Protein sequence: CASSPPTNTGELFF.

The chain combines TRBV30 with TRBJ2-1; 8 bases align to TRBD1. The CDR3 extends over 13 amino acids. V gave up 4 bases and J gave up 8 bases; unmatched junction bases: 7. CDR1 and CDR2 from the germline V gene are GTSNPN and SVGIG (reference sequence). Here the CDR3 DNA reads TGTGCCTGGACGACAGGGGTTAGCGATGAGCAGTTCTTC. It is translated as CAWTTGVSDEQFF.

This clone is termed medium-sized. Different DNA sequences within this sample yield the same CDR3. The chain is built from TRBV30 and TRBJ1-1, with D uncertain. The CDR3 sequence is 13 residues long. CDR1 and CDR2 (germline): GTSNPN, SVGIG (reference sequence). Trimming removed 2 bases from V and 2 bases from J, with 9 bases in between. This chain's CDR3 is CAWSPSRNTEAFF. CDR3 nucleotide sequence: TGTGCCTGGAGTCCGTCCCGAAACACTGAAGCTTTCTTT.

The chain is built from TRBV7-3 and TRBJ2-7, with D maybe TRBD2 (5 bases). The CDR3 is 13 amino acids. Germline lookup yields CDR1 SGHTA and CDR2 FQGTGA. The chain's CDR3 is CAKGLPTSYEQYF. CDR3 coding DNA: TGTGCGAAAGGACTTCCTACCTCCTACGAGCAGTACTTC.

This clone appeared a few times. Distinct nucleotide sequences in the sample also encode this CDR3. The genes are TRBV19 and TRBJ2-6; D gene uncertain. Trimming removed 4 bases from V and 1 base from J, with 2 bases in between. The CDR3 extends over 13 amino acids. Looked up from germline, CDR1 is LNHDA and CDR2 is SQIVND (reference sequence). The CDR3 coding sequence is TGTGCCAGTAGTACGTCTGGGGCCAACGTCCTGACTTTC. It codes for CASSTSGANVLTF. The full variable domain, completed using reference TRBV19 and TRBJ2-6, is DGGITQSPKYLFRKEGQNVTLSCEQNLNHDAMYWYRQDPGQGLRLIYYSQIVNDFQKGDIAEGYSVSREKKESFPLTVTSAQKNPTAFYLCASSTSGANVLTFGAGSRLTVL.

The V call is TRBV4-2, the J call TRBJ2-5; D call uncertain. V shed 1 base and J shed 3 bases, with 6 bases lying between them. CDR3 length equals 13 residues. In germline, CDR1 is LGHNA, CDR2 YNFKEQ. The CDR3 loop reads CASSQGEKETQYF. The CDR3 nucleotides read TGTGCCAGCAGCCAAGGAGAGAAAGAGACCCAGTACTTC.

This chain joins TRBV9 and TRBJ1-2; TRBD1 aligns across 9 bases. Germline assignment: CDR1 SGDLS and CDR2 YYNGEE. The CDR3 has 16 residues. With V trimmed by 2 bases and J by 5 bases, 10 bases remained unmatched. The CDR3 loop reads CASSVDGGQGLYGYTF. In DNA form, the CDR3 reads TGTGCCAGCAGCGTCGACGGGGGACAGGGCTTATATGGCTACACCTTC. The full variable domain, completed using reference TRBV9 and TRBJ1-2, is DSGVTQTPKHLITATGQRVTLRCSPRSGDLSVYWYQQSLDQGLQFLIQYYNGEERAKGNILERFSAQQFPDLHSELNLSSLELGDSALYFCASSVDGGQGLYGYTFGSGTRLTVV.

V is TRBV10-3 and J is TRBJ1-2; the D is unclear. CDR1 is ENHRY, CDR2 SYGVKD, per germline. V was trimmed by 7 bases and J by 4 bases, leaving 10 bases between them. The CDR3 is 12 amino acids. CDR3 in amino acids: CAITPGSYGYTF. CDR3 nucleotides: TGTGCCATCACGCCCGGGTCCTATGGCTACACCTTC.

This clone was found a few times. The rearrangement links TRBV30 to TRBJ1-1; tentative D call: TRBD1 (5 bases). CDR3 length equals 13 residues. Trimming shortened V by 2 bases and J by 3 bases, and 10 bases separated the two germline ends. Germline lookup yields CDR1 GTSNPN and CDR2 SVGIG (reference sequence). CDR3 sequence (DNA): TGTGCCTGGAGTCTAAGGGGAGACACTGAAGCTTTCTTT. Translation: CAWSLRGDTEAFF.

The chain has TRBV15 and TRBJ2-1, with TRBD2 matching over 8 bases. Germline V gives CDR1 LNHNV, CDR2 YYDKDF (reference sequence). There are 16 residues in the CDR3. Trimming took 0 bases from V and 7 from J; bases not matched to a gene: 8. The CDR3 coding sequence is TGTGCCACCAGCAGAGATCTGGCCAGCGGGAGTAATGAGCAGTTCTTC. Translating it yields CATSRDLASGSNEQFF.

The chain is built from TRBV9 and TRBJ1-2; TRBD1 agrees at 9 bases. The germline V gene has CDR1 SGDLS and CDR2 YYNGEE. V was pared by 3 bases and J by 4 bases, with 4 bases of the junction left unmatched. The CDR3 covers 14 residues. CDR3 sequence reads: CASSGDRAPYGYTF. CDR3 sequence (DNA): TGTGCCAGCAGCGGGGACAGGGCGCCCTATGGCTACACCTTC.

Regarding this clone: Other DNA variants within this sample encode the same CDR3. The rearrangement uses TRBV18 and TRBJ2-1; 9 bases map to TRBD2. The CDR3 consists of 17 residues. Trimming at V came to 3 bases and at J to 6 bases, leaving 12 bases not matched to a gene. Germline CDR1 reads KGHSH; CDR2 reads LQKENI. The DNA of the CDR3 is TGTGCCAGCTCACCGGCTGGCGGGAGGGCTTCGTTCAATGAGCAGTTCTTC. Its translation is CASSPAGGRASFNEQFF. Full variable domain (rest looked up from reference TRBV18 and TRBJ2-1): NAGVMQNPRHLVRRRGQEARLRCSPMKGHSHVYWYRQLPEEGLKFMVYLQKENIIDESGMPKERFSAEFPKEGPSILRIQQVVRGDSAAYFCASSPAGGRASFNEQFFGPGTRLTVL.

This sequence joins TRBV29-1 and TRBJ1-2; a possible D gene is TRBD1 (6 bases). V lost 4 bases, J lost 7 bases, and 19 bases lay in between. CDR1 is SQVTM and CDR2 is ANQGSEA in the germline V gene. The CDR3 has 14 residues. The CDR3 sequence: CSVVGDRSVGGYTF. CDR3 sequence (DNA): TGCAGCGTTGTGGGTGACAGGTCGGTTGGTGGCTACACCTTC.

The genes are TRBV10-3 and TRBJ1-2; no reliable D call. Trimming removed 0 bases from V and 6 bases from J, with 5 bases in between. CDR3 length: 12 amino acids. CDR1 is ENHRY, CDR2 SYGVKD, per germline. The CDR3 DNA reads as TGTGCCATCAGTGAGTCGAGGGATGGCTACACCTTC. It encodes CAISESRDGYTF.

This clone was recorded a few times. J is TRBJ2-3 and V is TRBV29-1; 11 nucleotides agree with TRBD2. This CDR3 is built from 16 residues. Germline-derived CDR1 and CDR2 are SQVTM and ANQGSEA. The trim removed 5 bases at V and 2 bases at J, leaving 9 bases unmatched. CDR3 in amino acids: CSVQGLAETHTDTQYF. As DNA, the CDR3 is TGCAGCGTTCAGGGACTAGCGGAAACTCACACAGATACGCAGTATTTT.

This clone appeared a few times. The chain joins TRBV21-1 to TRBJ2-3. TRBV21-1 counts as a pseudogene. This CDR3 has 11 amino acids. The CDR3 sequence is CASSGVDTQYF. The CDR3 nucleotides are TGTGCCAGCAGCGGGGTAGATACGCAGTATTTT.

The chain employs TRBV7-2 and TRBJ2-5, with 12 bases aligning to TRBD2. V dropped 6 bases and J dropped 5; count of bases not matched to a gene: 13. The CDR3 is made up of 17 amino acids. Looked up from germline, CDR1 is SGHTA and CDR2 is FQGNSA. The DNA for the CDR3 is TGTGCCAGCAGGATCCTGGGACTAGCGGGTAGCGGGGAGACCCAGTACTTC. As protein: CASRILGLAGSGETQYF.

The sample holds a few counts of this clone. This rearrangement joins TRBV7-3 to TRBJ2-1; 7 nucleotides line up with TRBD1. This CDR3 is 15 amino acids long. J lost 4 bases, V lost 4 bases, and 7 bases had no gene match. The V gene's germline CDR1 is SGHTA and CDR2 FQGTGA. CDR3 sequence (DNA): TGTGCCAGCAGCTCCTACAGGGGTAGTTACAATGAGCAGTTCTTC. Its translation: CASSSYRGSYNEQFF.

The rearrangement links TRBV27 to TRBJ2-7; D perhaps matches TRBD1 (5 bases). CDR1 and CDR2 (germline): MNHEY, SMNVEV (reference sequence). The CDR3 consists of 17 residues. V dropped 6 bases and J dropped 3 bases, with 24 bases sitting between them. This chain's CDR3 is CASSPQGITPKFYEQYF. DNA for the CDR3: TGTGCCAGCAGCCCTCAGGGTATAACCCCAAAATTCTACGAGCAGTACTTC.

This clone was seen a single time. The chain recombines TRBV30 with TRBJ1-5, with TRBD1 identical over 7 bases. Germline lookup yields CDR1 GTSNPN and CDR2 SVGIG (reference sequence). CDR3 length: 13 amino acids. Losses at the gene ends were 5 bases for V and 6 bases for J; bases not matched to a gene: 7. CDR3 residues: CAWGDYRGQPQHF. The DNA of the CDR3 is TGTGCCTGGGGGGATTACAGGGGTCAGCCCCAGCATTTT.

The V and J genes are TRBV7-2 and TRBJ2-5; D gene uncertain. The CDR3 runs 15 residues. The V and J ends lost 5 bases and 7 bases respectively, with 20 bases between them. Germline V gene sequence: CDR1 SGHTA, CDR2 FQGNSA. The CDR3 reads CASSPPRAVPVTQYF. The CDR3 DNA sequence: TGTGCCAGCAGCCCTCCCCGGGCGGTCCCGGTGACCCAGTACTTC.

The chain uses TRBV20-1 and TRBJ1-1; no clear D gene. This CDR3 has 9 residues. The germline V and J ends were trimmed by 3 bases and 10 bases, with 6 bases remaining between them. CDR1 is DFQATT and CDR2 is SNEGSKA in the germline V gene (reference sequence). The chain's CDR3 is CSAREGAFF. CDR3 DNA sequence: TGCAGTGCTAGGGAGGGAGCTTTCTTT.

This clone was observed a handful of times. Other DNA sequences in this sample translate to the same CDR3. The rearrangement joins TRBV20-1 to TRBJ2-5; D remains ambiguous. Deletions cut 3 bases from V and 4 bases from J, with 6 bases between. The CDR3 length is 11 residues. From germline, CDR1 is DFQATT and CDR2 SNEGSKA (reference sequence). CDR3 sequence reads: CSARTGETQYF. In nucleotides, the CDR3 is TGCAGTGCTAGGACCGGAGAGACCCAGTACTTC.

Only a few counts were recorded for this clone. The chain is built from TRBV4-3 and TRBJ1-2; TRBD1 aligns across 8 bases. The CDR3 covers 14 residues. J was trimmed by 5 bases and V by 5 bases; bases with no gene match: 7. Germline V gene lookup returns CDR1 LGHNA and CDR2 YSLEER. CDR3 protein: CASSSDRVRYGYTF. The CDR3 DNA reads as TGCGCCAGCAGCTCGGACAGGGTGAGGTATGGCTACACCTTC.